These T cell receptor beta chains were read from a single sample in a study of blood T cell repertoires in COVID-19. Generated by immunoSEQ multiplex PCR, the TCRdb table keeps only in-frame clones and is missing some. The sample has 230,000 or so clones; 88% are singletons. The sample was PBMCs or T cells enriched from blood (not recorded which). These TCRs come from a woman aged 45-59 years with acute COVID-19. Both conserved end residues are part of each CDR3. The order of the fields is D gene, J gene, V gene, clone size, CDR3 DNA, CDR3 protein. The D gene is left open where the match is weak. A clone size is listed for some rows: how often the clone was seen (once, few, many), or a class if it is expanded.

.,TRBJ2-4,TRBV21-1,.,TGTGCCAGCAGCCGCCCGACAGGGGGCAACGCCAAAAACATTCAGTACTTC,CASSRPTGGNAKNIQYF
TRBD1,TRBJ1-2,TRBV3-1/TRBV3-2,.,TGTGCCATCCTGCCGAGGAGGGGGCGAAGGTATGGCTACACCTTC,CAILPRRGRRYGYTF
TRBD2,TRBJ2-3,TRBV5-1,.,TGCGCCAGCAGCTTACTAGCGGGAGGATTCACAGATACGCAGTATTTT,CASSLLAGGFTDTQYF
.,TRBJ1-5,TRBV28,.,TGTGCCAGCAGTCTTGGAGGGGTCCAGGGCAATCAGCCCCAGCATTTT,CASSLGGVQGNQPQHF
TRBD2,TRBJ2-3,TRBV4-1,.,TGCGCCAGCAGCCCGCAGTCCCTCCCGGGACTAGCGGGAGGAGGGCCCACAGATACGCAGTATTTT,CASSPQSLPGLAGGGPTDTQYF
TRBD1,TRBJ2-4,TRBV2,once,TGTGCCAGCTGGACAGGGGGCGCCGTCAAAAACATTCAGTACTTC,CASWTGGAVKNIQYF
.,TRBJ1-1,TRBV23-1,.,TGCGCCAGCAGTCATTGTGTAGGGGGATTAGCTGAAGCTTTCTTT,CASSHCVGGLAEAFF
TRBD2,TRBJ2-1,TRBV6-2/TRBV6-3,.,TGTGCCAGCAGCTGGACTAGCGGGATCCATGAGCAGTTCTTC,CASSWTSGIHEQFF
TRBD1,TRBJ2-2,TRBV2,.,TGTGCCAGCAGTGGACAGGGAAACACCGGGGAGCTGTTTTTT,CASSGQGNTGELFF
.,TRBJ2-5,TRBV7-2,once,TGTGCCAGCAGCTTCAGGGCAGAGACCCAGTACTTC,CASSFRAETQYF
TRBD2,TRBJ2-5,TRBV4-1,.,TGCGCCAGCAGCCTGTCCGGGACTAGCGGGACAAACACCAAGAGACCCAGTTACTTC,CASSLSGTSGTNTKRPSYF
.,TRBJ2-7,TRBV28,.,TGTGCCAGCAGTTTGCCTGACAGCGTCTACGAGCAGTACTTC,CASSLPDSVYEQYF
.,TRBJ1-3,TRBV6-5,.,TGTGCCAGCAGTTACCAGGGTATAGGTGTAGACACCATATATTTT,CASSYQGIGVDTIYF
TRBD1,TRBJ2-1,TRBV28,.,TGTGCCAGCAGTAACCAGGGGGCCGGCTACAATGAGCAGTTCTTC,CASSNQGAGYNEQFF
.,TRBJ1-3,TRBV7-2,few,TGTGCCAGCAGCTTACAGGGTGGAAACACCATATATTTT,CASSLQGGNTIYF
.,TRBJ1-1,TRBV20-1,.,TGCAGTGCTAGTCCATCGGTGAACACTGAAGCTTTCTTT,CSASPSVNTEAFF
TRBD1,TRBJ1-1,TRBV18,.,TGTGCCAGCTCACAATACCAGGGGGCGACCACTGAAGCTTTCTTT,CASSQYQGATTEAFF
.,TRBJ1-2,TRBV3-1/TRBV3-2,once,TGTGCCAGCAGCCAACTAAATACCGGGACACCAGTGTATGGCTACACCTTC,CASSQLNTGTPVYGYTF
TRBD1,TRBJ2-4,TRBV7-2,.,TGTGCCAGCAGCTTAGTTCGGGACAGGGGTGACATTCAGTACTTC,CASSLVRDRGDIQYF
TRBD1,TRBJ2-2,TRBV5-4,.,TGTGCCACCCGGGACAGTATAAGCGGGGAGCTGTTTTTT,CATRDSISGELFF
.,TRBJ1-5,TRBV27,.,TGTGCCAGCAGTTTAACGGTTGGTAGCAATCAGCCCCAGCATTTT,CASSLTVGSNQPQHF
.,TRBJ2-1,TRBV10-3,.,TGTGCCATCGCGGGCCCAAGCAATGAGCAGTTCTTC,CAIAGPSNEQFF
TRBD1,TRBJ1-1,TRBV9,.,TGTGCCAGCAGCGTAGATGGACAGGGGGCAAATCAGGACACTGAAGCTTTCTTT,CASSVDGQGANQDTEAFF